These T cell receptor beta chains were read from a single sample in a study of T cell changes during pregnancy in multiple sclerosis. Repertoires were generated with immunoSEQ multiplex PCR, while TCRdb's copy carries only in-frame clones and drops some. The top ten hold about 2.9% of the sample, which has fewer than 110,000 clones, 91% seen once. Sequenced material: peripheral blood, taken in the second trimester of pregnancy. These receptors all stem from a female donor with multiple sclerosis, enrolled in a pregnancy study. CDR3s include the opening cysteine and the closing phenylalanine or tryptophan. The D gene is left open where the match is weak. Clone size is not always given. Where it is, it says once, few, many or a class for expanded clones.

>TRBJ1-2|TRBV6-5|15|-|-
TGTGCCAGCAGCCGCGCAGGGGTTTCCAACTATGGCTACACCTTC
CASSRAGVSNYGYTF
>TRBJ2-7|TRBV27|14|-|TRBD2
TGTGCCAGCAGTCGCGCCGGGACTAGTTACGAGCAGTACTTC
CASSRAGTSYEQYF
>TRBJ2-1|TRBV28|13|-|-
TGTGCCACCTTTGGGGACCAGGGGAATGAGCAGTTCTTC
CATFGDQGNEQFF
>TRBJ2-7|TRBV30|12|-|TRBD1
TGTGCCAGAACACAGGGGTTGGGTGAGCAGTACTTC
CARTQGLGEQYF
>TRBJ2-1|TRBV7-3|15|-|TRBD1
TGTGCCAGCAGCTCAGGACAGGGAAAATACAATGAGCAGTTCTTC
CASSSGQGKYNEQFF
>TRBJ2-7|TRBV28|13|-|-
TGTGCCAGCAGTTTATGGGGGGCAGGGGAGCAGTACTTC
CASSLWGAGEQYF
>TRBJ2-1|TRBV29-1|16|-|TRBD2
TGCAGCTTAGGACTAGCGGGAGGGCCCACAATGGGTGAGCAGTTCTTC
CSLGLAGGPTMGEQFF
>TRBJ1-1|TRBV7-8|12|-|-
TGTGCCAGCAGCTTAAAAACAGGTGAAGCTTTCTTT
CASSLKTGEAFF
>TRBJ2-7|TRBV5-1|14|-|TRBD2
TGCGCCAGCAGCCCCTTAGCGGGAGGTTACGAGCAGTACTTC
CASSPLAGGYEQYF
>TRBJ1-4|TRBV27|16|few|TRBD1
TGTGCCAGCCGGCTGCAAACAGGGGATGCTAATGAAAAACTGTTTTTT
CASRLQTGDANEKLFF
>TRBJ2-1|TRBV6-1|14|-|TRBD1
TGTGCCAGCAGTACAGGGGGCTTGTTGGATGAGCAGTTCTTC
CASSTGGLLDEQFF
>TRBJ2-2|TRBV7-9|15|once|TRBD1
TGTGCCAGCAGCTTACGACAGGGGGAGGCCGGGGAGCTGTTTTTT
CASSLRQGEAGELFF
>TRBJ2-1|TRBV6-6|15|-|TRBD1
TGTGCCAGCAGTTACTCGGGACAGGGCCCGACTGAGCAGTTCTTC
CASSYSGQGPTEQFF
>TRBJ1-1|TRBV28|14|-|TRBD1
TGTGCCAGCAGCCGGGACAGAGTGAACACTGAAGCTTTCTTT
CASSRDRVNTEAFF
>TRBJ1-1|TRBV6-5|15|-|TRBD1
TGTGCCAGCAGCGACCTCGGACAGGGGAACACTGAAGCTTTCTTT
CASSDLGQGNTEAFF
>TRBJ2-5|TRBV2|14|-|-
TGTGCTACCGGGAACTGGGAGTACCAAGAGACCCAGTACTTC
CATGNWEYQETQYF
>TRBJ1-5|TRBV18|15|-|-
TGTGCCAGCTCACTACAGGGCCTTAGCAATCAGCCCCAGCATTTT
CASSLQGLSNQPQHF
>TRBJ2-1|TRBV5-1|12|-|-
TGCGCCAGCAGCTTCTTAGGGGGAGAGCAGTTCTTC
CASSFLGGEQFF
>TRBJ2-5|TRBV27|15|few|TRBD2
TGTGCCAGCAGTTTAAAAGCGGGAGGGGAAGAGACCCAGTACTTC
CASSLKAGGEETQYF
>TRBJ2-3|TRBV30|14|-|TRBD2
TGTGCCTGGAAGGGAGGGCCTCTCACAGATACGCAGTATTTT
CAWKGGPLTDTQYF
>TRBJ2-7|TRBV27|14|-|TRBD2
TGTGCCAGCAGCAGACTAGCGGGACTGAGCGAGCAGTACTTC
CASSRLAGLSEQYF
>TRBJ2-7|TRBV6-5|13|-|-
TGTGCCAGCCTCGCCTTAACAGGGACCGAGCAGTACTTC
CASLALTGTEQYF
>TRBJ2-1|TRBV11-3|12|-|-
TGTGCCAGCAGCTTCGGCGGTGACGAGCAGTTCTTC
CASSFGGDEQFF
>TRBJ1-4|TRBV28|12|-|-
TGTGCCAGCAGCCCGGGGGGGGAAAAACTGTTTTTT
CASSPGGEKLFF
>TRBJ1-5|TRBV28|14|-|TRBD1
TGTGCCAGCAGTTTGGTGACAGGGGGACAGCCCCAGCATTTT
CASSLVTGGQPQHF
>TRBJ1-2|TRBV5-8|18|-|-
TGTGCCAGCAGCTCGTCCCAGATGACAGTGAGAGCTAACTATGGCTACACCTTC
CASSSSQMTVRANYGYTF
>TRBJ2-7|TRBV28|12|once|-
TGTGCCAGCAGTTTAGTCAAGCCGCTGCAGTACTTC
CASSLVKPLQYF
>TRBJ2-2|TRBV19|15|-|TRBD1
TGTGCCAGTAGGCGGACAGGAGGTAACACCGGGGAGCTGTTTTTT
CASRRTGGNTGELFF
>TRBJ2-1|TRBV4-1|15|few|TRBD2
TGCGCCAGCAGCCAACGACTAGCGGGAAGCTATGAGCAGTTCTTC
CASSQRLAGSYEQFF
>TRBJ1-2|TRBV5-4|14|-|TRBD1
TGTGCCAGCAGCGAGGGACAGGGGAAATATGGCTACACCTTC
CASSEGQGKYGYTF
>TRBJ1-4|TRBV6-5|13|few|-
TGTGCCAGCAGTTCCGGGACATCAGGAAAACTGTTTTTT
CASSSGTSGKLFF
>TRBJ2-2|TRBV18|16|-|TRBD1
TGTGCCAGCTCACCAATCAGGGGGTCGAACACCGGGGAGCTGTTTTTT
CASSPIRGSNTGELFF
>TRBJ1-2|TRBV28|14|-|-
TGTGCCAGCAGTTTAAACAGGGCTAACTATGGCTACACCTTC
CASSLNRANYGYTF
>TRBJ1-1|TRBV28|14|-|TRBD1
TGTGCCAGCAGGCCCCGAGGGGGCAACACTGAAGCTTTCTTT
CASRPRGGNTEAFF
>TRBJ2-5|TRBV2|15|-|TRBD2
TGTGCCAGCAGTCGGCTAGCGGGAGGGTCTGAGACCCAGTACTTC
CASSRLAGGSETQYF
>TRBJ2-1|TRBV4-2|15|-|TRBD2
TGTGCCAGCAGCCTGGGACTAGCGGCCTACAATGAGCAGTTCTTC
CASSLGLAAYNEQFF
>TRBJ2-3|TRBV29-1|14|-|-
TGCAGCACCTGGTCGCGGACTAGCACAGATACGCAGTATTTT
CSTWSRTSTDTQYF
>TRBJ2-7|TRBV11-2|14|-|-
TGTGCCAGCAGCTTAGCGGTGCAATCCTACGAGCAGTACTTC
CASSLAVQSYEQYF
>TRBJ2-2|TRBV19|13|-|TRBD1
TGTGCCAGTAGCCACAGGGGACCCGGGGAGCTGTTTTTT
CASSHRGPGELFF
>TRBJ1-5|TRBV15|18|-|-
TGTGCCACCAGCAGAGATTGGTCAGGGGCCGGCGGCAATCAGCCCCAGCATTTT
CATSRDWSGAGGNQPQHF
>TRBJ2-5|TRBV7-2|15|once|TRBD1
TGTGCCAGCAGTTCAGGACAGGGCGGTAGGGAGACCCAGTACTTC
CASSSGQGGRETQYF
>TRBJ2-7|TRBV18|15|-|TRBD1
TGTGCCAGCTCACCATCCCATTACAGGGGTGACGAGCAGTACTTC
CASSPSHYRGDEQYF
>TRBJ2-2|TRBV19|17|-|TRBD1
TGTGCCAGTAGAAGATCGACAGGGGGTCAGAACACCGGGGAGCTGTTTTTT
CASRRSTGGQNTGELFF
>TRBJ2-7|TRBV30|13|-|TRBD1
TGTGCCTGGATGGACAGGGGAGGCTACGAGCAGTACTTC
CAWMDRGGYEQYF
>TRBJ1-1|TRBV28|15|-|-
TGTGCCAGCAGTTTACTACGTGTAATGAGGACTGAAGCTTTCTTT
CASSLLRVMRTEAFF
>TRBJ2-1|TRBV18|12|-|-
TGTGCCAGCTCACCTCTGGAGGCGGACCAGTTCTTC
CASSPLEADQFF
>TRBJ2-1|TRBV7-9|13|-|TRBD2
TGTGCCAGCAGCTCCGTTCCGGGACTAGTTGAGTTCTTC
CASSSVPGLVEFF
>TRBJ1-2|TRBV19|12|once|-
TGTGCCAGTACCGCGACAGGCTATGGCTACACCTTC
CASTATGYGYTF
>TRBJ2-2|TRBV28|17|-|TRBD2
TGTGCCAGCAGTTTCTTCCTGGGACTAGCGGGAGGAGGGGAGCTGTTTTTT
CASSFFLGLAGGGELFF
>TRBJ2-1|TRBV4-1|18|-|TRBD2
TGCGCCAGCAGCCCCCCCTATCCGGGACTAGCGTACGACAATGAGCAGTTCTTC
CASSPPYPGLAYDNEQFF
>TRBJ2-2|TRBV21-1|15|-|-
TGTGCCAGCAGCAAAATCCACAGGGTACCCGGGGAGCTGTTTTTT
CASSKIHRVPGELFF
>TRBJ2-7|TRBV5-8|15|-|-
TGTGCCAGCAGCTCTGGGACAACGGCATCCTACGAGCAGTACTTC
CASSSGTTASYEQYF
>TRBJ1-3|TRBV7-9|16|few|TRBD1
TGTGCCAGCAGCTTAAAGGACAGGGGGTCTGGAAACACCATATATTTT
CASSLKDRGSGNTIYF
>TRBJ2-2|TRBV10-3|18|-|TRBD2
TGTGCCATCAGTGAGAGGGGACTAGCGGGAGGGAACACCGGGGAGCTGTTTTTT
CAISERGLAGGNTGELFF